The present T cell receptor (beta chain) was sequenced within a study of cytomegalovirus exposure and HLA in healthy donors. Overall study findings and caveats: The authors enumerated roughly 180 TCR beta chains as linked to cytomegalovirus. Using the classifier, cytomegalovirus status was reportedly diagnosed with high specificity and sensitivity.

Only in-frame clones appear in the TCRdb table, and some are missing; sequencing was by immunoSEQ multiplex PCR. The table records hundreds of thousands of clones, 80% to 90% of them present only once. V was shortened by 9 bases and J by 2 bases, with 14 bases between the two germline ends. Per germline, CDR1 MGHDK and CDR2 SYGVNS. There are 13 residues in the CDR3. As to this clone: Its antigen is undetermined.

This sequence was found in a woman between 18 and 29 years old in good health and CMV-seronegative. The sequenced sample was PBMCs. The chain joins TRBV25-1 to TRBJ2-7; a possible D gene is TRBD1 (5 bases). CDR3 loop: CASMGLLAYEQYF. CDR3 DNA sequence: TGTGCCAGTATGGGGCTATTAGCCTACGAGCAGTACTTC.